Below, 30 T cell receptor beta chains from the same sample are listed, as sequenced in a study of cytomegalovirus exposure and HLA in healthy donors. Primers: 60 Vbeta forward and 13 Jbeta reverse. The assay was immunoSEQ multiplex PCR, and TCRdb's table has in-frame clones only and misses some. The sample carries 95,000 to 100,000 clones, around 74% recorded once. Sequenced: PBMCs. These receptors were obtained from a middle-aged woman in good health and CMV-seronegative.

The rearrangement uses TRBV5-1 and TRBJ2-7, with D tentatively TRBD2 (5 bases). V was shortened by 0 bases and J by 3 bases, with 10 bases between the two germline ends. This CDR3 has 14 amino acids. Germline V CDR1 and CDR2: SGHRS, YFSETQ. CDR3 nucleotides: TGCGCCAGCAGCTTGGCCCCGGGGAACTACGAGCAGTACTTC. Amino acids: CASSLAPGNYEQYF.

This clone appeared a single time. The chain couples TRBV6-5 to TRBJ2-5; D is possibly TRBD2 (6 bases). Trimming stripped 7 bases from V and 7 bases from J, with 22 bases between. This CDR3 region has 15 residues. The germline gives CDR1 MNHEY, CDR2 SVGAGI. CDR3 bases: TGTGCCAGCACCCGGGACTTCAATGTCGAAGGGACCCAGTACTTC. It codes for CASTRDFNVEGTQYF.

This clone is a singleton in its sample. The V call is TRBV5-4, the J call TRBJ1-1; 7 nucleotides align to TRBD1. V gave up 4 bases and J gave up 10 bases; unmatched junction bases: 7. The CDR3 runs to 12 residues. Looked up from germline, CDR1 is SGHNT and CDR2 is YYREEE (reference sequence). CDR3 bases: TGTGCCAGCAGCCTTGAGACAGGGAGAGCTTTCTTT. The encoded protein is CASSLETGRAFF. Together with reference TRBV5-4 and TRBJ1-1, the CDR3 gives the full variable domain: ETGVTQSPTHLIKTRGQQVTLRCSSQSGHNTVSWYQQALGQGPQFIFQYYREEENGRGNFPPRFSGLQFPNYSSELNVNALELDDSALYLCASSLETGRAFFGQGTRLTVV.

V is TRBV4-1 and J is TRBJ2-7; 8 positions agree with TRBD1. The CDR3 length is 15 residues. Looked up from germline, CDR1 is MGHRA and CDR2 is YSYEKL. Trimming took 1 base from V and 3 from J; bases not matched to a gene: 5. For the CDR3, the DNA is TGCGCCAGCAGCCAAGGGGCAGGGGGCTTCTACGAGCAGTACTTC. It encodes CASSQGAGGFYEQYF.

The chain carries TRBV11-3 and TRBJ2-7; 8 bases are shared with TRBD1. Trimming removed 1 base from V and 7 bases from J; junction bases left unmatched: 6. This CDR3 has 14 amino acids. Germline loops: CDR1 SGHNT, CDR2 YENEEA. CDR3 DNA: TGTGCCAGCAGCTTAGGGCAGGGGGCGGAAGAGCAGTACTTC. It is translated as CASSLGQGAEEQYF.

In its sample, this clone was seen once. The gene calls are TRBV9 and TRBJ2-1, with TRBD1 matching over 8 bases. CDR3 length equals 15 residues. Germline V gene lookup returns CDR1 SGDLS and CDR2 YYNGEE. The V gene end was trimmed by 0 bases and the J gene end by 3 bases; junction bases not matched to a gene: 2. The CDR3 DNA sequence: TGTGCCAGCAGCGTAGCAGGGGGCCTCTACAATGAGCAGTTCTTC. Residues: CASSVAGGLYNEQFF. The variable domain in full, with the rest retrieved from reference TRBV9 and TRBJ2-1, is DSGVTQTPKHLITATGQRVTLRCSPRSGDLSVYWYQQSLDQGLQFLIQYYNGEERAKGNILERFSAQQFPDLHSELNLSSLELGDSALYFCASSVAGGLYNEQFFGPGTRLTVL.

V usage is TRBV4-1 and J usage is TRBJ1-1, with 7 nucleotides matching TRBD1. Per the germline V gene, CDR1 is MGHRA and CDR2 is YSYEKL. The CDR3 is 16 residues long. After removal of 4 bases from V and 1 base from J, the junction contained 9 bases not matched to a gene. Here the CDR3 DNA reads TGCGCCAGCAGCCCTTATACCGACAGGGCGAACACTGAAGCTTTCTTT. Protein product: CASSPYTDRANTEAFF.

The chain combines TRBV18 with TRBJ1-2; possible D gene TRBD1, 5 bases. The CDR3 has 13 residues. The ends were cut back, 0 bases at V and 8 bases at J, with 10 bases in the middle. Germline V gene data show CDR1 as KGHSH and CDR2 as LQKENI. The chain's CDR3 is CASSPPGGDGYTF. The CDR3 nucleotides are TGTGCCAGCTCACCACCTGGGGGGGACGGCTACACCTTC.

The CDR3 loop reads CASSPNGRASTGELFF. DNA for the CDR3: TGTGCCAGCAGTCCCAACGGGAGGGCGAGCACCGGGGAGCTGTTTTTT. This sequence joins TRBV28 and TRBJ2-2, with 8 bases that match TRBD2. V lost 5 bases, J lost 4 bases, and 9 bases stayed unmatched. Germline CDR1 and CDR2: MDHEN and SYDVKM. This CDR3 is 16 amino acids long.

This clone was picked up one time. The J gene is TRBJ2-2, the V gene TRBV6-5; tentative D call: TRBD1 (7 bases). Germline lookup yields CDR1 MNHEY and CDR2 SVGAGI. The CDR3 sequence is 16 residues long. V dropped 0 bases and J dropped 5 bases, with 13 bases sitting between them. The CDR3 is CASSYSGGQSTGELFF. The CDR3 DNA is TGTGCCAGCAGTTACTCCGGGGGACAGTCAACCGGGGAGCTGTTTTTT.

This clone has more than one count but fewer than ten. The V and J genes are TRBV9 and TRBJ2-2; TRBD1 matches 9 bases. From germline, CDR1 is SGDLS and CDR2 YYNGEE. With 3 bases clipped from V and 3 bases from J, the junction kept 6 bases outside the gene matches. This CDR3 region has 16 residues. CDR3 sequence (DNA): TGTGCCAGCAGCGCCCCCGGGACAGGGTACACCGGGGAGCTGTTTTTT. Translated: CASSAPGTGYTGELFF.

The rearrangement uses TRBV6-6 and TRBJ1-2; the match to TRBD1 covers 8 bases. Unmatched junction bases numbered 2, after V lost 3 bases and J lost 5 bases. The CDR3 has 13 amino acids. Germline V gives CDR1 MNHNY, CDR2 SVGAGI (reference sequence). CDR3 region: CASSYRTGYGYTF. The DNA for the CDR3 is TGTGCCAGCAGTTATAGGACAGGGTATGGCTACACCTTC.

The CDR3 DNA is TGCGCCAGCAGCCCGACAGGGGGACAGAACACTGAAGCTTTCTTT. Translated: CASSPTGGQNTEAFF. This chain joins TRBV5-1 and TRBJ1-1; the match to TRBD1 covers 9 bases. Germline V gene lookup returns CDR1 SGHRS and CDR2 YFSETQ. The CDR3 covers 15 residues. The V segment lost 4 bases and the J segment 1 base; nucleotides outside the gene matches: 5.

The chain couples TRBV4-2 to TRBJ1-2; D is perhaps TRBD1 (6 bases). Trimming took off 0 bases at V and 4 bases at J, with 15 bases between the two ends. Germline V gives CDR1 LGHNA, CDR2 YNFKEQ. This CDR3 has 16 amino acids. The CDR3 coding sequence is TGTGCCAGCAGCCAAGATCTCAGGGGCGCCAGCTATGGCTACACCTTC. Translated, it gives CASSQDLRGASYGYTF.

This rearrangement joins TRBV14 to TRBJ1-4; the D is unclear. The CDR3 is 16 residues long. The V and J ends lost 1 base and 5 bases respectively, with 14 bases between them. CDR1 is SGHDN, CDR2 FVKESK, per germline. For the CDR3, the DNA is TGTGCCAGCAGCCAAGGGAGGGCAGGATTGAATGAAAAACTGTTTTTT. Translation: CASSQGRAGLNEKLFF.

In DNA, the CDR3 is TGTGCCAGCAGCGTCGGTCGCTCCTACGAGCAGTACTTC. Protein product: CASSVGRSYEQYF. This sequence joins TRBV5-4 and TRBJ2-7; no reliable D call. Germline-derived CDR1 and CDR2 are SGHNT and YYREEE (reference sequence). Trimming shortened V by 4 bases and J by 0 bases, and 8 bases separated the two germline ends. The CDR3 runs 13 residues.

V gene TRBV4-1 combines with J gene TRBJ2-7; TRBD2 aligns across 13 bases. V was pared by 6 bases and J by 2 bases, with 4 bases of the junction left unmatched. Germline V gene lookup returns CDR1 MGHRA and CDR2 YSYEKL. CDR3 size: 15 residues. The CDR3 loop is CASRTGTSGTYEQYF. In DNA, the CDR3 is TGCGCCAGCAGGACCGGGACTAGCGGGACCTACGAGCAGTACTTC.

This chain joins TRBV2 and TRBJ2-1; D may be TRBD2 (6 bases). This CDR3 is built from 15 residues. V was cut by 10 bases and J by 5 bases, with 21 bases left in between. Germline V gene data show CDR1 as SNHLY and CDR2 as FYNNEI. The CDR3 here is CATRFGGAPNNEQFF. DNA for the CDR3: TGTGCCACTCGCTTCGGCGGGGCTCCTAACAATGAGCAGTTCTTC. Full variable domain (rest looked up from reference TRBV2 and TRBJ2-1): EPEVTQTPSHQVTQMGQEVILRCVPISNHLYFYWYRQILGQKVEFLVSFYNNEISEKSEIFDDQFSVERPDGSNFTLKIRSTKLEDSAMYFCATRFGGAPNNEQFFGPGTRLTVL.

Concerning this clone: Mismatch with germline at one junction end may stem from a read error. The rearrangement links TRBV7-9 to TRBJ1-4; D is possibly TRBD1 (5 bases). The CDR3 has 15 amino acids. In germline, CDR1 is SEHNR, CDR2 FQNEAQ (reference sequence). The CDR3 bases are TGTTCCAGCAGCCCCACGGGGGGAACTAATGAAAAACTGTTTTTT. Its translation is CSSSPTGGTNEKLFF.

This chain joins TRBV4-3 and TRBJ1-4; TRBD1 might be the D (5 bases). Germline values: CDR1 LGHNA, CDR2 YSLEER. Trimming cost V 1 base and J 0 bases, with 12 bases left between them. CDR3 size: 17 residues. The CDR3 sequence: CASSQGVWGATNEKLFF. DNA of the CDR3: TGCGCCAGCAGCCAAGGGGTCTGGGGGGCAACTAATGAAAAACTGTTTTTT.

This chain joins TRBV6-1 and TRBJ2-7; TRBD2 might be the D (6 bases). The CDR3 sequence is 14 residues long. The V and J ends lost 3 bases and 2 bases respectively, with 11 bases between them. Looked up from germline, CDR1 is MNHNS and CDR2 is SASEGT. CDR3 sequence reads: CASSDGSGTYEQYF. The CDR3 nucleotides read TGTGCCAGCAGTGATGGTAGCGGCACCTACGAGCAGTACTTC.

This clone was counted between two and nine times. The chain uses TRBV27 and TRBJ2-3; D is possibly TRBD2 (6 bases). Germline-derived CDR1 and CDR2 are MNHEY and SMNVEV (reference sequence). The CDR3 loop spans 13 amino acids. V was cut by 2 bases and J by 8 bases, with 11 bases left in between. CDR3 in amino acids: CASSLGPGSTQYF. DNA for the CDR3: TGTGCCAGCAGTTTAGGGCCCGGGAGTACGCAGTATTTT.

The CDR3 sequence: CASRQEMIQPQHF. The CDR3 DNA sequence: TGTGCCAGTAGACAGGAGATGATTCAGCCCCAGCATTTT. This chain uses TRBV19 with TRBJ1-5, with TRBD1 as a possible D gene (5 bases). The CDR3 consists of 13 residues. Trimming took off 6 bases at V and 6 bases at J, with 12 bases between the two ends. From germline, CDR1 is LNHDA and CDR2 SQIVND (reference sequence).

This chain joins TRBV9 and TRBJ2-7, with 7 bases matching TRBD1. V trimming: 2 bases; J trimming: 2 bases; junction bases outside the gene matches: 4. From germline, CDR1 is SGDLS and CDR2 YYNGEE. This CDR3 comprises 14 residues. CDR3 nucleotide sequence: TGTGCCAGCAGCGTCCGGGACAGTGCCTACGAGCAGTACTTC. Protein: CASSVRDSAYEQYF.

The rearrangement joins TRBV15 to TRBJ1-3, with D maybe TRBD1 (6 bases). V lost 1 base and J 2 bases, leaving 9 bases between the germline ends. Germline CDR1 LNHNV, CDR2 YYDKDF (reference sequence). This CDR3 region has 15 residues. For the CDR3, the DNA is TGTGCCACCAGCAGAGGGGCAGGGGCTGGAAACACCATATATTTT. It translates to CATSRGAGAGNTIYF. Supplemented by reference TRBV15 and TRBJ1-3, the full variable domain reads DAMVIQNPRYQVTQFGKPVTLSCSQTLNHNVMYWYQQKSSQAPKLLFHYYDKDFNNEADTPDNFQSRRPNTSFCFLDIRSPGLGDTAMYLCATSRGAGAGNTIYFGEGSWLTVV.

CDR3 residues: CASSEALTGSNYGYTF. For the CDR3, the DNA is TGTGCCAGCAGTGAAGCGCTGACAGGGAGTAACTATGGCTACACCTTC. The V call is TRBV6-1, the J call TRBJ1-2; TRBD1 agrees at 7 bases. V shed 0 bases and J 1 base; nucleotides not matched to a gene: 5. This CDR3 contains 16 residues. Per the germline V gene, CDR1 is MNHNS and CDR2 is SASEGT.

J is TRBJ2-1 and V is TRBV6-5; the D is unclear. V was cut by 1 base and J by 7 bases, with 2 bases left in between. Germline V lookup: CDR1 MNHEY, CDR2 SVGAGI. The CDR3 is 11 residues long. The CDR3 region has the DNA TGTGCCAGCAGTTACTTAAATGAGCAGTTCTTC. Translation gives CASSYLNEQFF.

The V gene is TRBV4-3, the J gene TRBJ1-1; 9 bases match TRBD1. This CDR3 spans 15 amino acids. Germline CDR1 reads LGHNA; CDR2 reads YSLEER. Trimming at V came to 3 bases and at J to 2 bases, leaving 4 bases not matched to a gene. The CDR3 reads CASSQLTGGNTEAFF. For the CDR3, the DNA is TGCGCCAGCAGCCAGCTTACAGGGGGCAACACTGAAGCTTTCTTT.

The chain couples TRBV11-2 to TRBJ2-7; unclear D gene. The V end lost 3 bases, the J end lost 6 bases, and 9 bases lay between the germline ends. This CDR3 is 12 amino acids long. The germline gives CDR1 SGHAT, CDR2 FQNNGV. CDR3 region: CASSFRRVEQYF. In DNA, the CDR3 is TGTGCCAGCAGCTTTCGCCGCGTCGAGCAGTACTTC.

This sequence joins TRBV4-2 and TRBJ2-5; no clear D gene. Germline V CDR1 and CDR2: LGHNA, YNFKEQ. Between the trimmed V and J ends, which lost 1 base and 1 base, there was a span of 7 bases. There are 14 residues in the CDR3. CDR3 bases: TGTGCCAGCAGCCAAGCTCTTATCCAAGAGACCCAGTACTTC. This gives the protein CASSQALIQETQYF.